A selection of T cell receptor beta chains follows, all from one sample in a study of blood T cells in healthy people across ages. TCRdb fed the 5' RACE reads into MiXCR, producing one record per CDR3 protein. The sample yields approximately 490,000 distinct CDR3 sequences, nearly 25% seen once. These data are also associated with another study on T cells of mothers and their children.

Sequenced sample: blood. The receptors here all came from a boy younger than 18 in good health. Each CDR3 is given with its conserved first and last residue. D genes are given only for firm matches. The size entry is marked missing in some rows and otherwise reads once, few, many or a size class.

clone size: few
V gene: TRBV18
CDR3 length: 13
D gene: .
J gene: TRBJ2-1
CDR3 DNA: TGTGCCAGCCCGGGACTTATAAACGGGCAGCAGTTCTTC
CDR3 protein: CASPGLINGQQFF

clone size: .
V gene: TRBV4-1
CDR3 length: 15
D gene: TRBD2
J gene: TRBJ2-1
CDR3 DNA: TGCGCCAGCAGCCAAGATGGTGCTAGCGGAGATGAGCAGTTCTTC
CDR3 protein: CASSQDGASGDEQFF

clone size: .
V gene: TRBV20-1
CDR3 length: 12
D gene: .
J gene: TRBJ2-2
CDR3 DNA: TGCAGTGCTAGAGATAACACCGGGGAGCTGTTTTTT
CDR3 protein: CSARDNTGELFF

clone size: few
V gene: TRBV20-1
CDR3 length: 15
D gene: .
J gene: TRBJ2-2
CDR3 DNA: TGCAGTGCCCGGTCCAAGACGTCGAACACCGGGGAGCTGTTTTTT
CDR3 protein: CSARSKTSNTGELFF

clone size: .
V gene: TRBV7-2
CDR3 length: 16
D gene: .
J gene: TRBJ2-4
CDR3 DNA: TGTGCCAGCAGCTTAGGGGGGAGTGGGGTCAAAAACATTCAGTACTTC
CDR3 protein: CASSLGGSGVKNIQYF

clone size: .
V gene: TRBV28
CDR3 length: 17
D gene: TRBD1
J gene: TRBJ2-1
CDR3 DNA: TGTGCCAGCAGTTTTCTTAACCCGGACAGGGCCTACAATGAGCAGTTCTTC
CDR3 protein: CASSFLNPDRAYNEQFF

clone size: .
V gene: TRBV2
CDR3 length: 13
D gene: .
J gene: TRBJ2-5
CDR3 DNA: TGTGCCAGCAGTGAAATAGCTAGGGAGACCCAGTACTTC
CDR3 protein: CASSEIARETQYF

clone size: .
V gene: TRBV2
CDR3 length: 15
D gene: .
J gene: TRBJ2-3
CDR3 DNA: TGTGCCAGCCTGACGAGGGTGTCTCGCACAGATACGCAGTATTTT
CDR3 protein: CASLTRVSRTDTQYF

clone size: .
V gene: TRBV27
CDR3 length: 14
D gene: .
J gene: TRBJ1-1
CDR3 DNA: TGTGCCAGCAGTCCGGACCGCCCCCCTTTGCAGGCTTTCTTT
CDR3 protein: CASSPDRPPLQAFF

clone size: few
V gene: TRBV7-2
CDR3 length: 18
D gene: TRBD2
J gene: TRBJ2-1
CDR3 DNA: TGTGCCAGCACGATGACTAGCGGGAGGGCCCTCGTGGACAATGAGCAGTTCTTC
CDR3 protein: CASTMTSGRALVDNEQFF

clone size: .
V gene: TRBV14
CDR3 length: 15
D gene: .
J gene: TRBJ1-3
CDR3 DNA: TGTGCCAGCAGCCCTGGAACCTCCTCTGGAAACACCATATATTTT
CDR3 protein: CASSPGTSSGNTIYF

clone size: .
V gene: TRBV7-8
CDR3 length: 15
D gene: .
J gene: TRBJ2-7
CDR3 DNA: TGTGCCAGCAGCCCAAGGGGACTTCAGGGTGGCGAGCAGTACTTC
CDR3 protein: CASSPRGLQGGEQYF

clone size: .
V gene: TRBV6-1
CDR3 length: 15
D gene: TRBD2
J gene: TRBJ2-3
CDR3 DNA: TGTGCCAGCAGCGCGCTAGCGGGAGCCCCAGATACGCAGTATTTT
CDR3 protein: CASSALAGAPDTQYF

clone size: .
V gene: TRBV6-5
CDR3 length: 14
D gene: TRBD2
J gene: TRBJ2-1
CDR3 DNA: TGTGCCAGTTTAGCGGGAGGGCCAGACAATGAGCAGTTCTTC
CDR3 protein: CASLAGGPDNEQFF

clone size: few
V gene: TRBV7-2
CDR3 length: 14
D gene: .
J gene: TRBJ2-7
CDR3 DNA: TGTGCCAGCAGCTTCACCGGGGCGGTATACGAGCAGTACTTC
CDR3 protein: CASSFTGAVYEQYF

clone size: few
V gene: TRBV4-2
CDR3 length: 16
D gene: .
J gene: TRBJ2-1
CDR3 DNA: TGTGCCAGCAGCCAAGAAACTAGTTCCTCCTACAATGAGCAGTTCTTC
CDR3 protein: CASSQETSSSYNEQFF

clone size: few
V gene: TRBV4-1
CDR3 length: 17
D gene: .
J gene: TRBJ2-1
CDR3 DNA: TGCGCCAGCAGCCCTACCTGGGAGCGGTCGACCTACAATGAGCAGTTCTTC
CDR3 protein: CASSPTWERSTYNEQFF

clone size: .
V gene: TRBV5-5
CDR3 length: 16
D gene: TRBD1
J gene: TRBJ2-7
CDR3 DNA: TGTGCCAGCAGCTTGGGAAGGACAGGGATCTTCTACGAGCAGTACTTC
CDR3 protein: CASSLGRTGIFYEQYF

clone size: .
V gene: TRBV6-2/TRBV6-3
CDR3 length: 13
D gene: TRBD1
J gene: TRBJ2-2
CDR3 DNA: TGTGCCAGCAATTGGGACAGAAAACGGGAGCTGTTTTTT
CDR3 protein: CASNWDRKRELFF

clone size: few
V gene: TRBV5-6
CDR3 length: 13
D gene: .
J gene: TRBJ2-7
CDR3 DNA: TGTGCCAGCAGCTCGGGACTCCTCTACGAGCAGTACTTC
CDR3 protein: CASSSGLLYEQYF

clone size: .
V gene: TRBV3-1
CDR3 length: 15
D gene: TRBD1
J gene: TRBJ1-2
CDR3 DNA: TGTGCCAGCGGCCAAGAAGGACAGGGGGCGCGGGGCTACACCTTC
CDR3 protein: CASGQEGQGARGYTF

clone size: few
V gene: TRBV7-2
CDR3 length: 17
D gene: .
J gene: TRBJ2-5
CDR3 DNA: TGTGCCAGCAGCTTAGGCCCCTCCCAGTCGGGGAAAGAGACCCAGTACTTC
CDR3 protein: CASSLGPSQSGKETQYF

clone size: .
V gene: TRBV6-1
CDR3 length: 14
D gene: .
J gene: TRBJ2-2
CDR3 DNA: TGTGCCAGCACCACGTACACGAACACCGGGGAGCTGTTTTTT
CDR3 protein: CASTTYTNTGELFF

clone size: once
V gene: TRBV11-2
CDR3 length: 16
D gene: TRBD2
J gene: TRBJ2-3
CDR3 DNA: TGTGCCAGCAGCGGACTAGCGGGAGTAGGAACAGATACGCAGTATTTT
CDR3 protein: CASSGLAGVGTDTQYF

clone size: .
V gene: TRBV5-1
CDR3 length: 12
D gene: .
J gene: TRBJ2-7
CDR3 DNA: TGCGCCAGCAGCTTATCAGAGGGCGAGCAGTACTTC
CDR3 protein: CASSLSEGEQYF

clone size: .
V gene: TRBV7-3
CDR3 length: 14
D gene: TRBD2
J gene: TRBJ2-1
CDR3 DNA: TGTGCCAGCAGCTTTTCTAGCGGAAACAATGAGCAGTTCTTC
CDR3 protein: CASSFSSGNNEQFF

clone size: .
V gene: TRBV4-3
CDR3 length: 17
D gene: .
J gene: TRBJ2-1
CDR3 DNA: TGCGCCAGCAGCCAAGATCAGGAGTCCCGCTCCTACAATGAGCAGTTCTTC
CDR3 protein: CASSQDQESRSYNEQFF

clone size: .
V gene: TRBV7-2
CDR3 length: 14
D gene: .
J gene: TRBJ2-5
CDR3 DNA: TGTGCCAGCAGCACTAGAGGAGGAGGGGAGACCCAGTACTTC
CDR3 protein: CASSTRGGGETQYF

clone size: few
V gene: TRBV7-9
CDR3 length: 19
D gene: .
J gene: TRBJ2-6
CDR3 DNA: TGTGCCAGCAGCTTAGCTTTTTTGGGCACTTACTCTGGGGCCAACGTCCTGACTTTC
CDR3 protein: CASSLAFLGTYSGANVLTF

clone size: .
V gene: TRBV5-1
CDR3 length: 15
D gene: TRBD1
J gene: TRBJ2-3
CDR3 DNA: TGCGCCAGCAGCTGGGGACAGGGGACAACAGATACGCAGTATTTT
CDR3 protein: CASSWGQGTTDTQYF

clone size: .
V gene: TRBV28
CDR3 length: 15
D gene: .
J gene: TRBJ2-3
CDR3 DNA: TGTGCCAGCCGTCAGACAGGACTCAACACAGATACGCAGTATTTT
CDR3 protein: CASRQTGLNTDTQYF

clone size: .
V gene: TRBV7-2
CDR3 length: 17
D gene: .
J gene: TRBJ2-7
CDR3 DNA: TGTGCCAGCAGCTTATCTATCATTGGGGACGGCTCCTACGAGCAGTACTTC
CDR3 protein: CASSLSIIGDGSYEQYF

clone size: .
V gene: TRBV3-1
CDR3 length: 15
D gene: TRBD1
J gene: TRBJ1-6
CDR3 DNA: TGTGCCAGCAGCCAAGAACAGGGGAATAATTCACCCCTCCACTTT
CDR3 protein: CASSQEQGNNSPLHF

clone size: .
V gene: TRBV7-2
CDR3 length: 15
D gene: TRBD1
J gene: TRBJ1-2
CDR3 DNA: TGTGCCAGCAGCTTCCGACAGGGACCAAGCTATGGCTACACCTTC
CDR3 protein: CASSFRQGPSYGYTF